These T cell receptor beta chains were read from a single sample in a study of cytomegalovirus exposure and HLA in healthy donors. Using immunoSEQ multiplex PCR, the repertoire was profiled, and TCRdb retains in-frame clones only, with some absent. The sample has 150,000 to 200,000 clones; roughly 86% are singletons. Specimen: PBMCs. The receptors were gathered from a woman between 18 and 29 years old in good health and CMV-seronegative. Both conserved end residues are part of each CDR3. Each record gives: CDR3 DNA, CDR3 protein, V gene, D gene, CDR3 length, J gene, clone size. A D gene is named only where the DNA matches it firmly. Clone size is given for some rows only: seen once, a few or many times, or a class if the clone is expanded.

CDR3nt: TGCGCCAGCAGCTTGGAGGCAGGGCGCCTCTACAATGAGCAGTTCTTC
CDR3aa: CASSLEAGRLYNEQFF
v_gene: TRBV5-1
d_gene: -
len: 16
j_gene: TRBJ2-1
abundance: -

CDR3nt: TGTGCCAGCAGCGTAGCTCCCACAGGGTCTGAAGCTTTCTTT
CDR3aa: CASSVAPTGSEAFF
v_gene: TRBV9
d_gene: -
len: 14
j_gene: TRBJ1-1
abundance: -

CDR3nt: TGTGCCAGCAGCAACCGGGAGGACAGGGTTTACGAGCAGTACTTC
CDR3aa: CASSNREDRVYEQYF
v_gene: TRBV7-3
d_gene: -
len: 15
j_gene: TRBJ2-7
abundance: -

CDR3nt: TGTGCCAGCAGCTTACTAGCGGGGGGCACCGGGGAGCTGTTTTTT
CDR3aa: CASSLLAGGTGELFF
v_gene: TRBV7-2
d_gene: TRBD2
len: 15
j_gene: TRBJ2-2
abundance: -

CDR3nt: TGTGCCAGCAGCTTAACAGCGGGTGTTCCCACAGATACGCAGTATTTT
CDR3aa: CASSLTAGVPTDTQYF
v_gene: TRBV7-6
d_gene: -
len: 16
j_gene: TRBJ2-3
abundance: -

CDR3nt: TGCGCCAGCAGCTTCGCTAGCGGGAGCTCCAATGAGCAGTTCTTC
CDR3aa: CASSFASGSSNEQFF
v_gene: TRBV5-1
d_gene: TRBD2
len: 15
j_gene: TRBJ2-1
abundance: -

CDR3nt: TGTGCCAGCAGTCCCGGGGGGCACCAGCCCCAGCATTTT
CDR3aa: CASSPGGHQPQHF
v_gene: TRBV7-8
d_gene: -
len: 13
j_gene: TRBJ1-5
abundance: -

CDR3nt: TGTGCCAGCAGCCAGTCACAGGTTAACTATGGCTACACCTTC
CDR3aa: CASSQSQVNYGYTF
v_gene: TRBV9
d_gene: -
len: 14
j_gene: TRBJ1-2
abundance: -

CDR3nt: TGCGCCAGCAGCTTGGACAGGAACACTGAAGCTTTCTTT
CDR3aa: CASSLDRNTEAFF
v_gene: TRBV5-1
d_gene: -
len: 13
j_gene: TRBJ1-1
abundance: -

CDR3nt: TGTGCCAGCAGTGAACTCTCGACAGGGGGGGGATACGGCTACACCTTC
CDR3aa: CASSELSTGGGYGYTF
v_gene: TRBV25-1
d_gene: TRBD1
len: 16
j_gene: TRBJ1-2
abundance: -

CDR3nt: TGTGCCATCAGTTTCGGCCTAGCGGGGTACAATGAGCAGTTCTTC
CDR3aa: CAISFGLAGYNEQFF
v_gene: TRBV10-3
d_gene: TRBD2
len: 15
j_gene: TRBJ2-1
abundance: -

CDR3nt: TGTGCCACCGATGTCAGGGTAAACACCGGGGAGCTGTTTTTT
CDR3aa: CATDVRVNTGELFF
v_gene: TRBV19
d_gene: -
len: 14
j_gene: TRBJ2-2
abundance: -

CDR3nt: TGTGCCAGCAGCTTGACCAGACTAGCGGTAGACACAGATACGCAGTATTTT
CDR3aa: CASSLTRLAVDTDTQYF
v_gene: TRBV7-8
d_gene: TRBD2
len: 17
j_gene: TRBJ2-3
abundance: -

CDR3nt: TGTGCCAGCAGTGGTTGGCTAGCGGGGGACACCGGGGAGCTGTTTTTT
CDR3aa: CASSGWLAGDTGELFF
v_gene: TRBV2
d_gene: TRBD2
len: 16
j_gene: TRBJ2-2
abundance: -

CDR3nt: TGTGCCAGCAGTTCCCCAGGAGGCAATGAAAAACTGTTTTTT
CDR3aa: CASSSPGGNEKLFF
v_gene: TRBV27
d_gene: -
len: 14
j_gene: TRBJ1-4
abundance: -

CDR3nt: TGCAGTGCTACGACAGGGGACGAGCAGTACTTC
CDR3aa: CSATTGDEQYF
v_gene: TRBV20-1
d_gene: TRBD1
len: 11
j_gene: TRBJ2-7
abundance: -

CDR3nt: TGTGCCAGCAGCTCCGAGCGTACCTATAATTCACCCCTCCACTTT
CDR3aa: CASSSERTYNSPLHF
v_gene: TRBV7-3
d_gene: -
len: 15
j_gene: TRBJ1-6
abundance: few

CDR3nt: TGTGCCAGCAGTTTTCACGGGACAGGGAACGAGCAGTACTTC
CDR3aa: CASSFHGTGNEQYF
v_gene: TRBV27
d_gene: TRBD1
len: 14
j_gene: TRBJ2-7
abundance: -

CDR3nt: TGTGCCAGCAGCTTAGCAGGGGGTTCCGGTGAAAAACTGTTTTTT
CDR3aa: CASSLAGGSGEKLFF
v_gene: TRBV7-9
d_gene: -
len: 15
j_gene: TRBJ1-4
abundance: -

CDR3nt: TGTGCCTGGAGTGTAGGCGGGAGACTCGGGGAGCTGTTTTTT
CDR3aa: CAWSVGGRLGELFF
v_gene: TRBV30
d_gene: TRBD2
len: 14
j_gene: TRBJ2-2
abundance: few

CDR3nt: TGTGCCAGCAGCCCCCGGTGGACTAGCGGGGGGGAGACCCAGTACTTC
CDR3aa: CASSPRWTSGGETQYF
v_gene: TRBV9
d_gene: TRBD2
len: 16
j_gene: TRBJ2-5
abundance: many

CDR3nt: TGTGCCAGCAGCGTAGTTGGACTAGCGGGAAGGACCGGGGAGCTGTTTTTT
CDR3aa: CASSVVGLAGRTGELFF
v_gene: TRBV9
d_gene: TRBD2
len: 17
j_gene: TRBJ2-2
abundance: once

CDR3nt: TGTGCCAGCATAGGGACTAGCGGAGCTACCGGGGAGCTGTTTTTT
CDR3aa: CASIGTSGATGELFF
v_gene: TRBV2
d_gene: TRBD2
len: 15
j_gene: TRBJ2-2
abundance: -

CDR3nt: TGCAGCGTTGGTGGGGCAGGGATTGAGCAGCCCCAGCATTTT
CDR3aa: CSVGGAGIEQPQHF
v_gene: TRBV29-1
d_gene: -
len: 14
j_gene: TRBJ1-5
abundance: -

CDR3nt: TGTGCCAGCAGCTTGGGCCCAGGGCTCTACGAGCAGTACTTC
CDR3aa: CASSLGPGLYEQYF
v_gene: TRBV7-9
d_gene: -
len: 14
j_gene: TRBJ2-7
abundance: -

CDR3nt: TGTGCCAGCAGTTCCCCGGGAGGAGCGCGCTCCTACGAGCAGTACTTC
CDR3aa: CASSSPGGARSYEQYF
v_gene: TRBV27
d_gene: TRBD2
len: 16
j_gene: TRBJ2-7
abundance: -

CDR3nt: TGCGCCAGCAGAACTAGCCATGTCGAGACCCAGTACTTC
CDR3aa: CASRTSHVETQYF
v_gene: TRBV5-1
d_gene: -
len: 13
j_gene: TRBJ2-5
abundance: -

CDR3nt: TGTGCCAGCAGCGCACAGAGCTCTGGAAACACCATATATTTT
CDR3aa: CASSAQSSGNTIYF
v_gene: TRBV7-6
d_gene: -
len: 14
j_gene: TRBJ1-3
abundance: -

CDR3nt: TGTGCCAGCAGCCAAGGAAGAGGACAGGGATCAAACTATGGCTACACCTTC
CDR3aa: CASSQGRGQGSNYGYTF
v_gene: TRBV14
d_gene: TRBD1
len: 17
j_gene: TRBJ1-2
abundance: -

CDR3nt: TGTGCCAGCAGCCCCGGGGAGGGCCGCCAGCATTTT
CDR3aa: CASSPGEGRQHF
v_gene: TRBV6-6
d_gene: -
len: 12
j_gene: TRBJ1-5
abundance: once

CDR3nt: TGTGCCATCAGTGATGAGGGAAATCAGCCCCAGCATTTT
CDR3aa: CAISDEGNQPQHF
v_gene: TRBV10-3
d_gene: -
len: 13
j_gene: TRBJ1-5
abundance: -

CDR3nt: TGTGCCTGGAGTTACGGTGGGGGGACTAGCTACTACGAGCAGTACTTC
CDR3aa: CAWSYGGGTSYYEQYF
v_gene: TRBV30
d_gene: TRBD2
len: 16
j_gene: TRBJ2-7
abundance: -

CDR3nt: TGTGCCAGCAGCTTAGATCAGGTAACTGAAGCTTTCTTT
CDR3aa: CASSLDQVTEAFF
v_gene: TRBV7-9
d_gene: -
len: 13
j_gene: TRBJ1-1
abundance: -

CDR3nt: TGTGCCAGCAGCTACCGGGGCACTGAAGCTTTCTTT
CDR3aa: CASSYRGTEAFF
v_gene: TRBV11-2
d_gene: -
len: 12
j_gene: TRBJ1-1
abundance: few

CDR3nt: TGTGCCAGCAGTTTCAGGGGACCCTATAATTCACCCCTCCACTTT
CDR3aa: CASSFRGPYNSPLHF
v_gene: TRBV6-5
d_gene: -
len: 15
j_gene: TRBJ1-6
abundance: -

CDR3nt: TGCGCCAGCAGTCCGGGACTAGCGCACAATGAGCAGTTCTTC
CDR3aa: CASSPGLAHNEQFF
v_gene: TRBV5-1
d_gene: TRBD2
len: 14
j_gene: TRBJ2-1
abundance: -

CDR3nt: TGCGCCAGCAGCTGGTTGGAGGGCCGGGGCGGGGAGCTGTTTTTT
CDR3aa: CASSWLEGRGGELFF
v_gene: TRBV5-1
d_gene: -
len: 15
j_gene: TRBJ2-2
abundance: -